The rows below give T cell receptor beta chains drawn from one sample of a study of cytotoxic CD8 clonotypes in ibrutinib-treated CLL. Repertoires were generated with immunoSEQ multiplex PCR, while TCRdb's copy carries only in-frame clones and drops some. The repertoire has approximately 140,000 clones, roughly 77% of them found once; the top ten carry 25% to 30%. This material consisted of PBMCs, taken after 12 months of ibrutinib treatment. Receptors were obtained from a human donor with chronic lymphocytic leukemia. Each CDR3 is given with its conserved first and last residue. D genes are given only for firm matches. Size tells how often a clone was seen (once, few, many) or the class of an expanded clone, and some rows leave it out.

CDR3 DNA: TGTGCCAGCAGTCCTCCAGGGGGTAACTATGGCTACACCTTC; CDR3 protein: CASSPPGGNYGYTF; V gene: TRBV28; clone size: once; CDR3 length: 14; D gene: TRBD1; J gene: TRBJ1-2
CDR3 DNA: TGTGCCAGCAGCCGGGACGTGAACACTGAAGCTTTCTTT; CDR3 protein: CASSRDVNTEAFF; V gene: TRBV7-9; clone size: .; CDR3 length: 13; D gene: .; J gene: TRBJ1-1
CDR3 DNA: TGTGCCAGCAGCTGGGAGGGGTCCTACGAGCAGTACTTC; CDR3 protein: CASSWEGSYEQYF; V gene: TRBV5-6; clone size: .; CDR3 length: 13; D gene: TRBD2; J gene: TRBJ2-7
CDR3 DNA: TGCGCCAGCAGCTTGGGTGGGGGTTTGTATGGCTACACCTTC; CDR3 protein: CASSLGGGLYGYTF; V gene: TRBV5-1; clone size: few; CDR3 length: 14; D gene: .; J gene: TRBJ1-2
CDR3 DNA: TGCGCCAGCAGCTTGAGACTAGCGGAACTCACAGATACGCAGTATTTT; CDR3 protein: CASSLRLAELTDTQYF; V gene: TRBV5-1; clone size: .; CDR3 length: 16; D gene: TRBD2; J gene: TRBJ2-3
CDR3 DNA: TGTGCCAGCAGTGTAGGTGAGAGTAGCAATCAGCCCCAGCATTTT; CDR3 protein: CASSVGESSNQPQHF; V gene: TRBV28; clone size: .; CDR3 length: 15; D gene: .; J gene: TRBJ1-5
CDR3 DNA: TGTGCCAGCAGTTTTTTGACAGCTTTGGGGATCAGACTTCCTCGGGACGAGCAGTACTTC; CDR3 protein: CASSFLTALGIRLPRDEQYF; V gene: TRBV27; clone size: .; CDR3 length: 20; D gene: .; J gene: TRBJ2-7
CDR3 DNA: TGTGCCAGCAGTTTAAGTAGAGTTCGACTAGCGGACACAGATACGCAGTATTTT; CDR3 protein: CASSLSRVRLADTDTQYF; V gene: TRBV27; clone size: once; CDR3 length: 18; D gene: TRBD2; J gene: TRBJ2-3
CDR3 DNA: TGTGCCAGCACGTCGGGGGTGGCAGGTGGAAACACCATATATTTT; CDR3 protein: CASTSGVAGGNTIYF; V gene: TRBV25-1; clone size: .; CDR3 length: 15; D gene: .; J gene: TRBJ1-3
CDR3 DNA: TGTGCCAGTAGTATTAACCCTGACTATGGCTACACCTTC; CDR3 protein: CASSINPDYGYTF; V gene: TRBV19; clone size: few; CDR3 length: 13; D gene: .; J gene: TRBJ1-2
CDR3 DNA: TGTGCCAGCAGCCCGACAGGGTCGTTCACTGAAGCTTTCTTT; CDR3 protein: CASSPTGSFTEAFF; V gene: TRBV9; clone size: .; CDR3 length: 14; D gene: TRBD1; J gene: TRBJ1-1
CDR3 DNA: TGCAGCGTTGTGGGACAGGGTGAGGGCACAGATACGCAGTATTTT; CDR3 protein: CSVVGQGEGTDTQYF; V gene: TRBV29-1; clone size: .; CDR3 length: 15; D gene: TRBD1; J gene: TRBJ2-3
CDR3 DNA: TGTGCCAGTAGTACCTGGACAGGGGGAGGCGAGCAGTACTTC; CDR3 protein: CASSTWTGGGEQYF; V gene: TRBV19; clone size: .; CDR3 length: 14; D gene: TRBD1; J gene: TRBJ2-7
CDR3 DNA: TGCGCCAGCAGCTTGGGTGGACTAGCGGGAGAAGAGACCCAGTACTTC; CDR3 protein: CASSLGGLAGEETQYF; V gene: TRBV5-1; clone size: .; CDR3 length: 16; D gene: TRBD2; J gene: TRBJ2-5
CDR3 DNA: TGTGCCAGCAGCTCCACGACAGGGGGCCGGGCTGAGCAGTTCTTC; CDR3 protein: CASSSTTGGRAEQFF; V gene: TRBV7-6; clone size: .; CDR3 length: 15; D gene: TRBD1; J gene: TRBJ2-1
CDR3 DNA: TGTGCCAGCGGTTCCTTAGAGACCCAGTACTTC; CDR3 protein: CASGSLETQYF; V gene: TRBV27; clone size: .; CDR3 length: 11; D gene: .; J gene: TRBJ2-5
CDR3 DNA: TGTGCCAGCAGCTTACAGGAAAACTATGGCTACACCTTC; CDR3 protein: CASSLQENYGYTF; V gene: TRBV7-9; clone size: .; CDR3 length: 13; D gene: .; J gene: TRBJ1-2
CDR3 DNA: TGCGCCAGCAGCTTGGGACAGGCCACCTACGAGCAGTACTTC; CDR3 protein: CASSLGQATYEQYF; V gene: TRBV5-1; clone size: .; CDR3 length: 14; D gene: .; J gene: TRBJ2-7
CDR3 DNA: TGTGCCAGCAGCCAATTAGGTTCCGGTCAGCCCCAGCATTTT; CDR3 protein: CASSQLGSGQPQHF; V gene: TRBV5-8; clone size: .; CDR3 length: 14; D gene: .; J gene: TRBJ1-5